The 24 T cell receptor beta chains listed next were all sequenced from one sample in a study of beta chain features in type 1 diabetes. Sequencing targeted expressed TCRB transcripts, as all isolated RNA had been reverse transcribed. The table came from immunoSEQ multiplex PCR; TCRdb's copy has only in-frame clones and leaves some out. The data hold roughly 400,000 clones, with approximately 15% observed a single time. Sequencing used naive CD4+ T cells from blood. All receptors derive from a man aged 25 to 40 in good health.

This clone has just a few counts. This sequence joins TRBV7-2 and TRBJ2-3; no clear D. Germline CDR1 and CDR2: SGHTA and FQGNSA. Trimming took 0 bases from V and 5 from J, leaving 9 bases between them. The CDR3 covers 14 residues. The CDR3 here is CASSLAHMGDTQYF. The CDR3 DNA reads as TGTGCCAGCAGCTTAGCGCACATGGGAGATACGCAGTATTTT.

This chain joins TRBV6-1 and TRBJ2-1; D is ambiguous. The CDR3 is 15 residues long. The ends were cut back, 2 bases at V and 1 base at J, with 9 bases in the middle. Germline V gives CDR1 MNHNS, CDR2 SASEGT. CDR3 amino acids: CASSEIGQSYNEQFF. DNA of the CDR3: TGTGCCAGCAGTGAAATTGGGCAGTCCTACAATGAGCAGTTCTTC.

This chain links TRBV11-3 with TRBJ2-7, with 13 positions matching TRBD2. The germline V gene has CDR1 SGHNT and CDR2 YENEEA. The CDR3 contains 18 residues. V was pared by 4 bases and J by 5 bases, with 14 bases of the junction left unmatched. CDR3 in amino acids: CASSSWTSGSSRGNEQYV. CDR3 DNA sequence: TGTGCCAGCAGCTCCTGGACTAGCGGGAGTTCAAGGGGGAACGAGCAGTACGTC.

The V gene is TRBV9, the J gene TRBJ2-3; perhaps TRBD2 as D (5 bases). Between the trimmed V and J ends, which lost 4 bases and 0 bases, there was a span of 12 bases. The CDR3 spans 15 residues. Germline-derived CDR1 and CDR2 are SGDLS and YYNGEE. CDR3 bases: TGTGCCAGCAGCTGGGCGGGTGAAAGCACAGATACGCAGTATTTT. Amino acid sequence: CASSWAGESTDTQYF.

The genes are TRBV7-9 and TRBJ2-1, with 7 bases identical to TRBD2. CDR1 SEHNR and CDR2 FQNEAQ come from the germline V gene (reference sequence). The length of the CDR3 is 16 residues. The V and J ends lost 4 bases and 4 bases, in that order; junction bases with no gene match: 10. The CDR3 DNA reads TGTGCCAGCAGCTCTGCCATGCAGGGAGGGTACAATGAGCAGTTCTTC. This sequence encodes CASSSAMQGGYNEQFF. Full variable domain (missing parts from reference TRBV7-9 and TRBJ2-1): DTGVSQNPRHKITKRGQNVTFRCDPISEHNRLYWYRQTLGQGPEFLTYFQNEAQLEKSRLLSDRFSAERPKGSFSTLEIQRTEQGDSAMYLCASSSAMQGGYNEQFFGPGTRLTVL.

This clone appeared a few times. The J gene is TRBJ2-5, the V gene TRBV18, with a possible D match to TRBD1 (5 bases). The CDR3 has 15 amino acids. In germline, CDR1 is KGHSH, CDR2 LQKENI. V was pared by 2 bases and J by 4 bases, with 14 bases between. CDR3 residues: CASSPDSSRRETQYF. For the CDR3, the DNA is TGTGCCAGCTCACCAGACAGTTCAAGGCGAGAGACCCAGTACTTC.

The V and J genes are TRBV5-6 and TRBJ2-4; D tentatively reads TRBD1 or TRBD2 (6 bases each). V gave up 4 bases and J gave up 9 bases, with 17 bases separating them. The CDR3 has 14 amino acids. CDR1 and CDR2 from the germline V gene are SGHDT and YYEEEE. The CDR3 region is CASSPLTGAGIQYF. DNA of the CDR3: TGTGCCAGCAGCCCGCTAACGGGGGCGGGCATTCAGTACTTC.

The chain links TRBV29-1 to TRBJ2-7, with TRBD2 matching 11 bases. This CDR3 is built from 15 residues. The germline V gene encodes CDR1 SQVTM and CDR2 ANQGSEA. Trimming at V came to 6 bases and at J to 0 bases, leaving 7 bases not matched to a gene. The CDR3 spells CSVRLGTSGSYEQYV. The CDR3 nucleotides read TGCAGCGTCCGGTTAGGGACTAGCGGCTCCTACGAGCAGTACGTC.

Only a few counts were recorded for this clone. The genes are TRBV30 and TRBJ2-4; the D is unclear. With 1 base removed from V and 6 bases from J, the gap between germline ends came to 13 bases. The germline V gene encodes CDR1 GTSNPN and CDR2 SVGIG (reference sequence). The CDR3 has 14 amino acids. This chain's CDR3 is CAWSGGGWGNIQYF. The CDR3 nucleotides are TGTGCCTGGAGTGGAGGCGGCTGGGGAAACATTCAGTACTTC. The full variable domain, in which reference TRBV30 and TRBJ2-4 provide the parts outside the CDR3, is SQTIHQWPATLVQPVGSPLSLECTVEGTSNPNLYWYRQAAGRGLQLLFYSVGIGQISSEVPQNLSASRPQDRQFILSSKKLLLSDSGFYLCAWSGGGWGNIQYFGAGTRLSVL.

This clone was recorded a few times. The DNA of the CDR3 is TGTGCCAGCGCCAGCCCCGGGACAGGATTTACAGATACGCAGTATTTT. Protein: CASASPGTGFTDTQYF. The chain employs TRBV25-1 and TRBJ2-3; 8 bases line up with TRBD1. Germline V CDR1 and CDR2: MGHDK, SYGVNS. V was pared by 8 bases and J by 3 bases, with 13 bases of the junction left unmatched. The CDR3 contains 16 residues.

This clone showed up just a few times. V usage is TRBV7-3 and J usage is TRBJ2-5; D possibly corresponds to TRBD1 (6 bases). Trimming removed 5 bases at V and 5 bases at J, with 21 bases between. CDR1 is SGHTA, CDR2 FQGTGA, per germline. The CDR3 is 16 amino acids. The CDR3 region has the DNA TGTGCCAGCAGCCCACACTCAGGACAGCTGGGGGAGACCCAGTACTTC. Residues: CASSPHSGQLGETQYF.

The J gene is TRBJ2-5, the V gene TRBV7-2, with D possibly being TRBD1 (6 bases). The CDR3 runs to 14 residues. Trimming shortened V by 5 bases and J by 4 bases, and 14 bases separated the two germline ends. The germline gives CDR1 SGHTA, CDR2 FQGNSA. CDR3 residues: CASSQGRGGETQYF. The CDR3 nucleotides are TGTGCCAGCAGCCAAGGACGAGGGGGAGAGACCCAGTACTTC.

The CDR3 nucleotides read TGTGCCACCAGCAGAGATAAAGGTAGCGGGAGGGCCGTCCAAGAGACCCAGTACTTC. It is translated as CATSRDKGSGRAVQETQYF. The chain joins TRBV15 to TRBJ2-5; 11 bases are a match to TRBD2. CDR1 is LNHNV, CDR2 YYDKDF, per germline (reference sequence). This CDR3 has 19 amino acids. After removal of 0 bases from V and 1 base from J, the junction contained 10 bases not matched to a gene.

J is TRBJ2-2 and V is TRBV30; D not certain. Trimming shortened V by 5 bases and J by 4 bases, and 5 bases separated the two germline ends. Germline V lookup: CDR1 GTSNPN, CDR2 SVGIG (reference sequence). CDR3 length: 11 residues. The CDR3 DNA reads TGTGCCTGGTCAACCACCGGGGAGCTGTTTTTT. It is translated as CAWSTTGELFF.

This clone has a handful of counts. This chain joins TRBV9 and TRBJ2-3; TRBD1 or TRBD2 may be the D gene (5 bases each). CDR3 length: 13 amino acids. CDR1 and CDR2 (germline): SGDLS, YYNGEE. Trimming left V 4 bases short and J 2 bases short, with 8 bases between. CDR3 coding DNA: TGTGCCAGCAGCAGGGACCCCACAGATACGCAGTATTTT. Translation gives CASSRDPTDTQYF.

V usage is TRBV7-9 and J usage is TRBJ2-7; 7 bases map to TRBD1. CDR3 length equals 13 residues. J was trimmed by 2 bases and V by 9 bases; bases with no gene match: 7. Germline CDR1 is SEHNR and CDR2 is FQNEAQ (reference sequence). CDR3 amino acids: CASIGQATYEQYV. The CDR3 region has the DNA TGTGCCAGTATAGGACAGGCCACCTACGAGCAGTACGTC.

This rearrangement joins TRBV5-1 to TRBJ2-1; D remains ambiguous. Germline V gene data show CDR1 as SGHRS and CDR2 as YFSETQ. V was shortened by 0 bases and J by 8 bases, with 15 bases between the two germline ends. The CDR3 contains 15 residues. Here the CDR3 DNA reads TGCGCCAGCAGCTTGGAGGACCAAACCAGGCATGAGCAGTTCTTC. Protein product: CASSLEDQTRHEQFF.

J is TRBJ2-7 and V is TRBV11-1; a weak D match, TRBD1 (5 bases). CDR1 and CDR2 from the germline V gene are SGHAT and FQDESV (reference sequence). The CDR3 is made up of 12 amino acids. CDR3 nucleotides: TGTGCGAGGCGCAGGGCTTCCTACGAGCAGTACGTC. Translation: CARRRASYEQYV.

In the case of this clone: Sequence at one end of the junction differs from germline and may be a read error. The V and J genes are TRBV29-1 and TRBJ1-1; TRBD1 agrees at 11 bases. The CDR3 extends over 14 amino acids. Germline values: CDR1 SQVTM, CDR2 ANQGSEA. The DNA for the CDR3 is TGCAGCGTAAGGGGACAGGGGGTGAAAACTGAAGCTTTCTTT. This translates into CSVRGQGVKTEAFF.

This CDR3 reads CSVEEAGLETQYF. CDR3 in DNA: TGCAGCGTTGAAGAAGCAGGGCTAGAGACCCAGTACTTC. V gene TRBV29-1 combines with J gene TRBJ2-5; possible D gene TRBD1, 5 bases. Germline V gene sequence: CDR1 SQVTM, CDR2 ANQGSEA. V was cut by 0 bases and J by 4 bases, with 9 bases left in between. The CDR3 contains 13 residues.

The gene calls are TRBV11-3 and TRBJ2-3; unclear D gene. Germline V gene sequence: CDR1 SGHNT, CDR2 YENEEA. The germline V and J ends were trimmed by 5 bases and 10 bases, with 13 bases remaining between them. This CDR3 has 12 residues. CDR3 residues: CASSPAYGAQYF. CDR3 DNA: TGTGCCAGCAGCCCTGCTTATGGGGCGCAGTATTTT.

This clone has just a few counts. The chain joins TRBV4-1 to TRBJ2-1; either TRBD1 or TRBD2 may fit D (7 bases each). In germline, CDR1 is MGHRA, CDR2 YSYEKL. The V and J ends lost 0 bases and 8 bases respectively, with 26 bases between them. The CDR3 spans 19 residues. CDR3 region: CASSQDHRGGTNLLDEQFF. The CDR3 DNA is TGCGCCAGCAGCCAAGATCACAGGGGAGGGACCAACCTGTTGGATGAGCAGTTCTTC.

As to this clone: Other DNA sequences of this sample code for an identical CDR3. The chain carries TRBV6-5 and TRBJ2-1; 10 bases fit TRBD2. Per the germline V gene, CDR1 is MNHEY and CDR2 is SVGAGI. The CDR3 runs 14 residues. V lost 2 bases to trimming and J lost 5 bases; unmatched junction nucleotides: 0. The chain's CDR3 is CASSYLAGDNEQFF. The CDR3 DNA reads as TGTGCCAGCAGTTACCTAGCGGGAGACAATGAGCAGTTCTTC.

This clone was counted a few times. This sequence joins TRBV7-9 and TRBJ1-2; a weak D match, TRBD1 (6 bases). The CDR3 is 15 residues long. Trimming took 2 bases from V and 3 from J, leaving 13 bases between them. Germline loops: CDR1 SEHNR, CDR2 FQNEAQ (reference sequence). CDR3 sequence: CASSLRQAQDYGYTF. As DNA, the CDR3 is TGTGCCAGCAGCTTACGACAGGCTCAAGACTATGGCTACACCTTC.